This T cell receptor (beta chain) was sequenced in a study of T cells in Graves' hyperthyroidism and ophthalmopathy. Whole-study context: Peripheral blood sampling occurred at initial diagnosis, before any treatment.

This clonotype was seen repeatedly, ten times or more. V shed 1 base and J shed 5 bases, with 7 bases lying between them. This CDR3 contains 13 residues. The germline V gene encodes CDR1 SGHRS and CDR2 YFSETQ. Those patients with uncontrolled infection, other autoimmune disease, pregnancy or lactation were excluded. The investigators amplified TCR beta CDR3 regions from RNA transcripts. First-round RT-PCR with HTBI primers amplified the TCR CDR3 region. TCRdb itself ran the multiplex PCR reads through MiXCR, one entry per CDR3 protein. The sample shows approximately 590,000 distinct CDR3 sequences, more than 15% of them seen only once.

Specimen: blood. The sequence was collected from a woman aged 25 to 39 with Graves' hyperthyroidism. The chain is built from TRBV5-1 and TRBJ2-1, with unresolved D. This CDR3 is CASSLTPHNEQFF. For the CDR3, the DNA is TGCGCCAGCAGCTTGACCCCCCACAATGAGCAGTTCTTC.